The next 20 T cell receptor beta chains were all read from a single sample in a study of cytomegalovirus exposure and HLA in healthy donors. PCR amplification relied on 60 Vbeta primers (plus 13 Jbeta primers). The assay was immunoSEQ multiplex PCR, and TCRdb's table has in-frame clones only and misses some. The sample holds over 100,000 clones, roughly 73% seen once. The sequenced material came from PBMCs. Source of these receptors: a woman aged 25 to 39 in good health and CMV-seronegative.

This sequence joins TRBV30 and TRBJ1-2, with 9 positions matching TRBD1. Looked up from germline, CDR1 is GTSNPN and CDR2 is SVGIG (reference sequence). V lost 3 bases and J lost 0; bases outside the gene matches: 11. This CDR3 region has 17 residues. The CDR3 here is CAWSDVGQGITNYGYTF. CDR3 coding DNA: TGTGCCTGGAGCGACGTGGGACAGGGAATTACTAACTATGGCTACACCTTC.

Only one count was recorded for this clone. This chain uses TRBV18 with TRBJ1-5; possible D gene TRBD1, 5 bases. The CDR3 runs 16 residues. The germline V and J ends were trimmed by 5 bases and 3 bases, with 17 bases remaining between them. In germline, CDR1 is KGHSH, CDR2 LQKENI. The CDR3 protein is CASSAGPLYDNQPQHF. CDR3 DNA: TGTGCCAGCTCAGCGGGGCCCCTATATGACAATCAGCCCCAGCATTTT.

The chain's CDR3 is CASSLKSIGRVGTQYF. CDR3 nucleotide sequence: TGTGCCAGCAGCTTGAAGTCGATCGGCAGGGTAGGTACCCAGTACTTC. V and J are TRBV5-8 and TRBJ2-5; D may be TRBD1 (5 bases). Germline-derived CDR1 and CDR2 are SGHTS and YDEGEE. Trimming took 1 base from V and 8 from J, leaving 21 bases between them. This CDR3 is built from 16 residues. The full variable domain, completed using reference TRBV5-8 and TRBJ2-5, is EAGVTQSPTHLIKTRGQQATLRCSPISGHTSVYWYQQALGLGLQFLLWYDEGEERNRGNFPPRFSGRQFPNYSSELNVNALELEDSALYLCASSLKSIGRVGTQYFGPGTRLLVL.

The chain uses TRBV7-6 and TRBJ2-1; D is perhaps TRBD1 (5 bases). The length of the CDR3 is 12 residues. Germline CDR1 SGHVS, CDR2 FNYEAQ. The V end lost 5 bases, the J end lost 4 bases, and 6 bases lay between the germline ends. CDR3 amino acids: CASSPGYNEQFF. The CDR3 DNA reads TGTGCCAGCAGCCCAGGGTACAATGAGCAGTTCTTC. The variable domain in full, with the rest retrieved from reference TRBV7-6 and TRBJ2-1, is GAGVSQSPRYKVTKRGQDVALRCDPISGHVSLYWYRQALGQGPEFLTYFNYEAQQDKSGLPNDRFSAERPEGSISTLTIQRTEQRDSAMYRCASSPGYNEQFFGPGTRLTVL.

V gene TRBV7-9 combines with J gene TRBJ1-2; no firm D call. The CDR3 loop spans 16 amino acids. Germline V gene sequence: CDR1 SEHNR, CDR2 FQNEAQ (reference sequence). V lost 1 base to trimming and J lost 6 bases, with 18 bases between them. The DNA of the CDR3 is TGTGCCAGCAGCTTAGGGGCCCCGGGAAAAGGTGATGGCTACACCTTC. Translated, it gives CASSLGAPGKGDGYTF.

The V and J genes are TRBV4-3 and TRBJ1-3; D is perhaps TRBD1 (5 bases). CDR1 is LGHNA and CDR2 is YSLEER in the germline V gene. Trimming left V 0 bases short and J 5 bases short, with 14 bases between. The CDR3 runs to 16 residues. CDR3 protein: CASSQEYQGRRNTIYF. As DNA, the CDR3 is TGCGCCAGCAGCCAAGAGTACCAGGGTCGAAGAAACACCATATATTTT.

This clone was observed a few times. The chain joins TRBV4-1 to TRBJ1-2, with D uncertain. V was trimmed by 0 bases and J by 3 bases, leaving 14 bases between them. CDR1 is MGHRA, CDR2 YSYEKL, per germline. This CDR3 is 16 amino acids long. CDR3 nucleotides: TGCGCCAGCAGCCAAGAGGCGGGGATTGATTACTATGGCTACACCTTC. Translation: CASSQEAGIDYYGYTF.

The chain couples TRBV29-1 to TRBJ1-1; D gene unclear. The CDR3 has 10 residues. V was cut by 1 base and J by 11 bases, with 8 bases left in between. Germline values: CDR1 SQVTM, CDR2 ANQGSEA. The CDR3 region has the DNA TGCAGCGTTGAAGCAGGTTCCGCTTTCTTT. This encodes CSVEAGSAFF.

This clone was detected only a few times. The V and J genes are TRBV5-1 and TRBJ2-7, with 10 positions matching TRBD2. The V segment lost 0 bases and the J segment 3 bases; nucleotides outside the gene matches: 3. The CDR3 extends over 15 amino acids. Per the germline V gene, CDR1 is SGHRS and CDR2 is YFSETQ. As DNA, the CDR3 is TGCGCCAGCAGCTTGGCCCCTAGCGGGAGCTACGAGCAGTACTTC. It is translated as CASSLAPSGSYEQYF.

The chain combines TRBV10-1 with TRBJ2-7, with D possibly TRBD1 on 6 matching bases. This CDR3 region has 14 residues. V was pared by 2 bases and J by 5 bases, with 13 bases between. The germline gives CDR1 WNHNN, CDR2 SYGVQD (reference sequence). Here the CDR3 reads CASSEPGSGDEQYF. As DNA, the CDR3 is TGCGCCAGCAGTGAGCCGGGATCAGGGGACGAGCAGTACTTC.

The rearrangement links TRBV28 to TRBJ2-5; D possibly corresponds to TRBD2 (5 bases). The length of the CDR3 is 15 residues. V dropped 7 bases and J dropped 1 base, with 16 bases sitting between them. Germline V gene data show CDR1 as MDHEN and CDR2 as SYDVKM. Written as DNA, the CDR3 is TGTGCCAGCACCGATCCGGACGGACTCCAAGAGACCCAGTACTTC. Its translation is CASTDPDGLQETQYF.

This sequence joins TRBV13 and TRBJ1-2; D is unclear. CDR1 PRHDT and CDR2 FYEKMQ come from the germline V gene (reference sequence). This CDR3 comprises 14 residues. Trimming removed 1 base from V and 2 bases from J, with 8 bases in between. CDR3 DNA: TGTGCCAGCAGCTTAGAATCCAGGAACTATGGCTACACCTTC. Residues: CASSLESRNYGYTF. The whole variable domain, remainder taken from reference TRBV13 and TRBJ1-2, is AAGVIQSPRHLIKEKRETATLKCYPIPRHDTVYWYQQGPGQDPQFLISFYEKMQSDKGSIPDRFSAQQFSDYHSELNMSSLELGDSALYFCASSLESRNYGYTFGSGTRLTVV.

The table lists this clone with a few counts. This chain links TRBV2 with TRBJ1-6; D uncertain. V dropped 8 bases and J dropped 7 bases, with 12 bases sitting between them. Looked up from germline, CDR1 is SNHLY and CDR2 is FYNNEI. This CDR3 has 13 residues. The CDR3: CASCLGVNSPLHF. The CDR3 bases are TGTGCCAGCTGTCTCGGGGTCAATTCACCCCTCCACTTT.

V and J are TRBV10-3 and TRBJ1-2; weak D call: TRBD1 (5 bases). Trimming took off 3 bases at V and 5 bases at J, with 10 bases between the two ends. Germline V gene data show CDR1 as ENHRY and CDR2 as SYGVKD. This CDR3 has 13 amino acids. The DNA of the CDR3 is TGTGCCATCAGTGACAGACAGACGTATGGCTACACCTTC. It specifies CAISDRQTYGYTF.

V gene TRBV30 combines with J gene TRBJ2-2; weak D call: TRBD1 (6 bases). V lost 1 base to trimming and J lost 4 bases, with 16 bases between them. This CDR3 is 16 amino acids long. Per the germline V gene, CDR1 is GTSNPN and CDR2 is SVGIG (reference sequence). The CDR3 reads CAWSGDGTPSTGELFF. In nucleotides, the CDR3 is TGTGCCTGGAGTGGTGACGGGACACCTAGCACCGGGGAGCTGTTTTTT. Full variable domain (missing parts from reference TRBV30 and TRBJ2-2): SQTIHQWPATLVQPVGSPLSLECTVEGTSNPNLYWYRQAAGRGLQLLFYSVGIGQISSEVPQNLSASRPQDRQFILSSKKLLLSDSGFYLCAWSGDGTPSTGELFFGEGSRLTVL.

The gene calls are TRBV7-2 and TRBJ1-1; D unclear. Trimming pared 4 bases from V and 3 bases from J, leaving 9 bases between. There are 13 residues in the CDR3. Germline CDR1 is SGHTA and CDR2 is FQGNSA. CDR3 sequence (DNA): TGTGCCAGCAGCTCCCAGGATTACACTGAAGCTTTCTTT. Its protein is CASSSQDYTEAFF.

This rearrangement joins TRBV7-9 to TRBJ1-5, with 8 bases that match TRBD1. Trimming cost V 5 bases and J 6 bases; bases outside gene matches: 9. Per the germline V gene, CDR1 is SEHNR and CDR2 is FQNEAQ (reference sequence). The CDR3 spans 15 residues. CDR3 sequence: CASSPMTGVGQPQHF. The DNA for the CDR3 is TGTGCCAGCAGCCCTATGACAGGGGTAGGTCAGCCCCAGCATTTT.

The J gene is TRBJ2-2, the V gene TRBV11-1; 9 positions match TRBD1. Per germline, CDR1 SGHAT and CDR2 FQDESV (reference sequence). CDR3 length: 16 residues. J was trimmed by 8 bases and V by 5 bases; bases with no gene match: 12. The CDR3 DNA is TGTGCCAGCAGCCAATCTGACAGGGGGGATTTTGGGGAGCTGTTTTTT. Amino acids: CASSQSDRGDFGELFF.

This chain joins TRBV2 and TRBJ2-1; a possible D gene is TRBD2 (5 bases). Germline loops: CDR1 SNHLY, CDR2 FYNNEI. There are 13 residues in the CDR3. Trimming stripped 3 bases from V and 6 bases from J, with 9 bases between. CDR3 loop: CASSDRLANEQFF. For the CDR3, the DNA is TGTGCCAGCAGTGATAGGCTAGCCAATGAGCAGTTCTTC.

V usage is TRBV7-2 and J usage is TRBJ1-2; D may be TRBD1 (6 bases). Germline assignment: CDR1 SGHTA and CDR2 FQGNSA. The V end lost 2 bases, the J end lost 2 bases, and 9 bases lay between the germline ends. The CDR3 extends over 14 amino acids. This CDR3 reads CASSLSGTNYGYTF. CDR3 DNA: TGTGCCAGCAGCTTAAGTGGGACAAACTATGGCTACACCTTC. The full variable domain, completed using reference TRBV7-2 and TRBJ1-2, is GAGVSQSPSNKVTEKGKDVELRCDPISGHTALYWYRQSLGQGLEFLIYFQGNSAPDKSGLPSDRFSAERTGGSVSTLTIQRTQQEDSAVYLCASSLSGTNYGYTFGSGTRLTVV.